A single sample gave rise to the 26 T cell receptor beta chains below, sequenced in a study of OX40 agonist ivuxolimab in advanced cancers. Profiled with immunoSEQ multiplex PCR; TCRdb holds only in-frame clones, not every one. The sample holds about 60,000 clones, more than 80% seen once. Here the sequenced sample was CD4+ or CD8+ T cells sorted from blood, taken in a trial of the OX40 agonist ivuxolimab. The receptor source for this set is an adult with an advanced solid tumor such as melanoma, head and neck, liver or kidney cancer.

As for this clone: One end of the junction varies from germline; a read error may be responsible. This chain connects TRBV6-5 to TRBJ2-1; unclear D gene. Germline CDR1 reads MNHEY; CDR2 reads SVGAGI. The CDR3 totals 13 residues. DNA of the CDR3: TGTGCCAGCACCGACCCCCCCGAACGAGCCTTGATCTTC. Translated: CASTDPPERALIF.

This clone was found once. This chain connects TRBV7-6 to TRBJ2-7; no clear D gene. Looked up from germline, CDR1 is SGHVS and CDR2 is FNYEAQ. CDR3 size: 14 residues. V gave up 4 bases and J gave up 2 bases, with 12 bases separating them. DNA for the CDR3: TGTGCCAGCAGCTACCCGGGTCCAACCTACGAGCAGTACTTC. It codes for CASSYPGPTYEQYF.

The CDR3 sequence: CAITPTGRINEAFF. For the CDR3, the DNA is TGTGCCATCACCCCGACAGGACGCATAAACGAAGCTTTCTTT. The J gene is TRBJ1-1, the V gene TRBV10-3; D is perhaps TRBD1 (6 bases). Germline V lookup: CDR1 ENHRY, CDR2 SYGVKD. The germline V and J ends were trimmed by 7 bases and 8 bases, with 20 bases remaining between them. There are 14 residues in the CDR3.

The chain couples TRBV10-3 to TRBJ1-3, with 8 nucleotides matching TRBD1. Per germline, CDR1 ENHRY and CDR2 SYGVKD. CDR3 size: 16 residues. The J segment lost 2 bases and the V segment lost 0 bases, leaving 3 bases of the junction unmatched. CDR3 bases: TGTGCCATCAGTGAGTCGACAGGGGCGACTGGAAACACCATATATTTT. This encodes CAISESTGATGNTIYF.

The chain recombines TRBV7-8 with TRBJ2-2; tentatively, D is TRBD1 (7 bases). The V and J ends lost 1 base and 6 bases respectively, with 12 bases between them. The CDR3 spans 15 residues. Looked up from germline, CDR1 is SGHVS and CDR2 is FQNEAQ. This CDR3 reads CASSLGDREAGELFF. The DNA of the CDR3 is TGTGCCAGCAGCTTAGGAGACAGGGAGGCCGGGGAGCTGTTTTTT.

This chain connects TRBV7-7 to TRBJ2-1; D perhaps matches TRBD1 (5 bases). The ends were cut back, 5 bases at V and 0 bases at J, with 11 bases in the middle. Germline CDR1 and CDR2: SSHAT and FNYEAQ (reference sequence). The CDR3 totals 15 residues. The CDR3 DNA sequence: TGTGCCAGCAGCGGGGCTCCGAGCTCCTACAATGAGCAGTTCTTC. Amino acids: CASSGAPSSYNEQFF.

CDR3 in amino acids: CATGTGGGNSPLHF. The CDR3 region has the DNA TGTGCCACCGGGACAGGGGGCGGAAATTCACCCCTCCACTTT. This chain connects TRBV15 to TRBJ1-6, with 12 bases fitting TRBD1. V trimming: 8 bases; J trimming: 7 bases; junction bases outside the gene matches: 3. The V gene's germline CDR1 is LNHNV and CDR2 YYDKDF (reference sequence). This CDR3 contains 14 residues.

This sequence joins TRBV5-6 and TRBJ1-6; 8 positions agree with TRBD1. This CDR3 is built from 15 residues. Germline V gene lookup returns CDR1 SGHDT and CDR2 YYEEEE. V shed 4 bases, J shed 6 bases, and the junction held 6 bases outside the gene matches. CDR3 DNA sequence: TGTGCCAGCAGCGGACGGACAGGGCGTAATTCACCCCTCCACTTT. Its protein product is CASSGRTGRNSPLHF.

The CDR3 here is CASSAQSGGDAEQFF. The CDR3 DNA is TGTGCCAGCAGCGCCCAGAGCGGGGGGGATGCTGAGCAGTTCTTC. This chain joins TRBV7-2 and TRBJ2-1, with 10 bases matching TRBD2. J was trimmed by 9 bases and V by 5 bases; bases with no gene match: 10. From germline, CDR1 is SGHTA and CDR2 FQGNSA. The CDR3 extends over 15 amino acids.

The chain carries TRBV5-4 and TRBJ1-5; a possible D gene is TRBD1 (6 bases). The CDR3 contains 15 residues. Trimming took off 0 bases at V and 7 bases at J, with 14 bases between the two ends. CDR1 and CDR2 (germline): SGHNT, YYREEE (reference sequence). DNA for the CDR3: TGTGCCAGCAGCTTGGAGGGGGACTGGACCCAGCCCCAGCATTTT. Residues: CASSLEGDWTQPQHF.

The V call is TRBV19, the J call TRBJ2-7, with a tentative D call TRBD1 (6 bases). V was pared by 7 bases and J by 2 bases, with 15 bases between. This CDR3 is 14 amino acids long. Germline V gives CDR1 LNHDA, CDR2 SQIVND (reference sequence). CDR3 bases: TGTGCCAGTACCCCCCAGGGGCGCCCCTACGAGCAGTACTTC. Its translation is CASTPQGRPYEQYF.

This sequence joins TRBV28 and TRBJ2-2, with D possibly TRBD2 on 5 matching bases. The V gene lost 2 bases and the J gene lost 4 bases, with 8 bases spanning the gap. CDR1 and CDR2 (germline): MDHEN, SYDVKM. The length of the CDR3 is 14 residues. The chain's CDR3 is CASSLAGITGELFF. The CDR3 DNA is TGTGCCAGCAGTTTAGCGGGTATCACCGGGGAGCTGTTTTTT.

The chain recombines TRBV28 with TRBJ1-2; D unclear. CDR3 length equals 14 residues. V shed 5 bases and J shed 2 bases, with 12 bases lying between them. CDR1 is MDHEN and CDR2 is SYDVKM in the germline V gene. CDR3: CASSPGPPNYGYTF. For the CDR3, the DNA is TGTGCCAGCAGTCCCGGGCCTCCGAACTATGGCTACACCTTC.

The CDR3 reads CASYQGLGNTEAFF. As DNA, the CDR3 is TGTGCCTCCTATCAGGGGCTAGGGAACACTGAAGCTTTCTTT. The chain joins TRBV27 to TRBJ1-1, with a weak D call TRBD1 (6 bases). CDR3 length: 14 amino acids. Trimming left V 11 bases short and J 1 base short, with 17 bases between. Germline CDR1 MNHEY, CDR2 SMNVEV (reference sequence).

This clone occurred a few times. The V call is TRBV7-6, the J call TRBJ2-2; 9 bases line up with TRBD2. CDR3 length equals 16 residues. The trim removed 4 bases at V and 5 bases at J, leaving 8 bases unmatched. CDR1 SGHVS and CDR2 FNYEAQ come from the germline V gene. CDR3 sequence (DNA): TGTGCCAGCAGCTACTTAGCGGGAGTATCGACCGGGGAGCTGTTTTTT. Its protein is CASSYLAGVSTGELFF.

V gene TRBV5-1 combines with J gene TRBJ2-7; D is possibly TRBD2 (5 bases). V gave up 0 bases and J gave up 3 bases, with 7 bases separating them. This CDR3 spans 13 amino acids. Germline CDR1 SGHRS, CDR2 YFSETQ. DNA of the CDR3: TGCGCCAGCAGCTTGGCCGAGGGCTACGAGCAGTACTTC. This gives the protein CASSLAEGYEQYF.

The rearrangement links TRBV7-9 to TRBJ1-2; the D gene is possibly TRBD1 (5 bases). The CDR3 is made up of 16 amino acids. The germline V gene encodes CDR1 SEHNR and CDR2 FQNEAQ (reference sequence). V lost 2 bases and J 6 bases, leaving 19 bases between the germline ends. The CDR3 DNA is TGTGCCAGCAGCTTATCCACTGCGGGGGGGAGGGATGGCTACACCTTC. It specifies CASSLSTAGGRDGYTF.

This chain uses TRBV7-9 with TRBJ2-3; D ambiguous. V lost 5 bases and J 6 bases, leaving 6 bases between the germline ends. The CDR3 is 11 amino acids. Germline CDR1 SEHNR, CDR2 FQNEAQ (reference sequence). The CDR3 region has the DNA TGTGCCAGCAGCCTTTCCGATACGCAGTATTTT. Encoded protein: CASSLSDTQYF.

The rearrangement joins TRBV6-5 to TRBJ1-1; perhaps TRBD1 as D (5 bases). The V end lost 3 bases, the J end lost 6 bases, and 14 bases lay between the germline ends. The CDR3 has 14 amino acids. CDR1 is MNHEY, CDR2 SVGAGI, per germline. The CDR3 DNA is TGTGCCAGCAGTTATTTCCGTGACAGACCTGAAGCTTTCTTT. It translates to CASSYFRDRPEAFF.

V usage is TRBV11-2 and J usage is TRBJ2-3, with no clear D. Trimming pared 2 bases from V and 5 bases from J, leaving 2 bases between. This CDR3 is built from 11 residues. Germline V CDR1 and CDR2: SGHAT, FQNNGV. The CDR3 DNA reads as TGTGCCAGCAGCTTACAAGATACGCAGTATTTT. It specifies CASSLQDTQYF. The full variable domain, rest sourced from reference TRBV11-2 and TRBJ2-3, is EAGVAQSPRYKIIEKRQSVAFWCNPISGHATLYWYQQILGQGPKLLIQFQNNGVVDDSQLPKDRFSAERLKGVDSTLKIQPAKLEDSAVYLCASSLQDTQYFGPGTRLTVL.

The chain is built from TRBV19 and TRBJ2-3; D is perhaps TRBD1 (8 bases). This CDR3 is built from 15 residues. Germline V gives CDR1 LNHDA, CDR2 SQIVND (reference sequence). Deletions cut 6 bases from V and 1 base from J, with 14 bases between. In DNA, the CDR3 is TGTGCCAGTAGGACAACAGGGGGGGGCACAGATACGCAGTATTTT. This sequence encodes CASRTTGGGTDTQYF.

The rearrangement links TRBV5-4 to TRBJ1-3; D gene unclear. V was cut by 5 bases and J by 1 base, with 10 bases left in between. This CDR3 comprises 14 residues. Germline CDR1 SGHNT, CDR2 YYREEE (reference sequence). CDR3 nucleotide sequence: TGTGCCAGCAGTGAGGGTAATTCTGGAAACACCATATATTTT. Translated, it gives CASSEGNSGNTIYF.

CDR3 sequence: CASSESGQNYGYTF. In DNA form, the CDR3 reads TGCGCCAGCAGTGAGTCGGGACAGAACTATGGCTACACCTTC. The chain carries TRBV10-1 and TRBJ1-2, with TRBD1 identical over 7 bases. Germline CDR1 is WNHNN and CDR2 is SYGVQD (reference sequence). This CDR3 comprises 14 residues. V dropped 0 bases and J dropped 2; count of bases not matched to a gene: 0.

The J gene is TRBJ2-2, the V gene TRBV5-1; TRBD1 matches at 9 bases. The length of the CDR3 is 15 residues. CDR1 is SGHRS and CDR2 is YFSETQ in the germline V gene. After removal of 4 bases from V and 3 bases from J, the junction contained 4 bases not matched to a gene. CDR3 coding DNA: TGCGCCAGCAGCGCCAGGACAGGGGACACCGGGGAGCTGTTTTTT. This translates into CASSARTGDTGELFF.

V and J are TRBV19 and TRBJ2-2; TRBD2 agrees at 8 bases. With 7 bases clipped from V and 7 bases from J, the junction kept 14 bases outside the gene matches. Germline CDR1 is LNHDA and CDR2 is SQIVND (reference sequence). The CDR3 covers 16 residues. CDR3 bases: TGTGCCAGTACCTGGCCGGACGGGAGGGCCAACGGGGAGCTGTTTTTT. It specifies CASTWPDGRANGELFF.

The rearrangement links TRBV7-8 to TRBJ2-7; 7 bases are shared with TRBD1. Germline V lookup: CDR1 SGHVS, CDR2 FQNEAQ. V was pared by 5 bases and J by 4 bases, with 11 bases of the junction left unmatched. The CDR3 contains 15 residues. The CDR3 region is CASSLRTGLAYEQYF. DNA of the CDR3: TGTGCCAGCAGCCTACGGACAGGCTTAGCGTACGAGCAGTACTTC. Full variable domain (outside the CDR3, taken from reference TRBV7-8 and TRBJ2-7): GAGVSQSPRYKVAKRGQDVALRCDPISGHVSLFWYQQALGQGPEFLTYFQNEAQLDKSGLPSDRFFAERPEGSVSTLKIQRTQQEDSAVYLCASSLRTGLAYEQYFGPGTRLTVT.